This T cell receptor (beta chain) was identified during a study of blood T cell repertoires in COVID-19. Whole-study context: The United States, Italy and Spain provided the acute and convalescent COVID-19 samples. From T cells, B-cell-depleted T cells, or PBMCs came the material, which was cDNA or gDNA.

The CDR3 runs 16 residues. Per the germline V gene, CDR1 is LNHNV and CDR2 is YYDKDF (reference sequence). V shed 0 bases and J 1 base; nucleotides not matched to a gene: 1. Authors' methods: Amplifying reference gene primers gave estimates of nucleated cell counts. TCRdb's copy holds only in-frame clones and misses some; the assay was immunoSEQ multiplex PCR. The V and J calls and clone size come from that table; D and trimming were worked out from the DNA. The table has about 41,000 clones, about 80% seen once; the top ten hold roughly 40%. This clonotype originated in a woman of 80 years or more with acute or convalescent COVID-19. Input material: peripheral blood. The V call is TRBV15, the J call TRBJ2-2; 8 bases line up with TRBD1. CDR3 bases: TGTGCCACCAGCAGAGAAGGGACAGGGAACACCGGGGAGCTGTTTTTT. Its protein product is CATSREGTGNTGELFF.